The text below deals with one TCR beta chain. Antigen unknown. Some clones are missing from TCRdb's copy, which holds only in-frame ones; the method was immunoSEQ multiplex PCR. The table has roughly 76,000 clones, approximately 85% seen once. Stated time point: week 23, last vaccination. The investigators gave 300 ug of mutant IDH1 20-mer peptide in each vaccine dose, together with topical imiquimod. Those who donated had recent WHO grade 3 or 4 IDH1-mutant, ATRX-lost astrocytomas. This sample is drawn from a study of a mutant IDH1 vaccine in newly diagnosed glioma. Study at large: The vaccination schedule gave patients eight doses in weeks 1, 3, 5, 7, 11, 15, 19 and 23. Of the patients given treatment, around 62% were male and approximately 38% were female, and a mean age of around 44 years was recorded. Patients had received radiotherapy, temozolomide, or both previously, most receiving both.

The V gene's germline CDR1 is MNHEY and CDR2 SVGAGI. Trimming removed 5 bases from V and 9 bases from J, with 8 bases in between. The CDR3 loop spans 11 amino acids. Sequencing used PBMCs, obtained from a glioma patient whose treatment included an IDH1 peptide vaccine. The sequence was obtained from a man aged 25-45 years with glioma. Some clones in this sample may be carry-over from other donors' samples. J is TRBJ1-5 and V is TRBV6-5, with a tentative D call TRBD1 (6 bases). The CDR3 here is CASSQGGPQHF. Here the CDR3 DNA reads TGTGCCAGCAGTCAAGGGGGGCCCCAGCATTTT.